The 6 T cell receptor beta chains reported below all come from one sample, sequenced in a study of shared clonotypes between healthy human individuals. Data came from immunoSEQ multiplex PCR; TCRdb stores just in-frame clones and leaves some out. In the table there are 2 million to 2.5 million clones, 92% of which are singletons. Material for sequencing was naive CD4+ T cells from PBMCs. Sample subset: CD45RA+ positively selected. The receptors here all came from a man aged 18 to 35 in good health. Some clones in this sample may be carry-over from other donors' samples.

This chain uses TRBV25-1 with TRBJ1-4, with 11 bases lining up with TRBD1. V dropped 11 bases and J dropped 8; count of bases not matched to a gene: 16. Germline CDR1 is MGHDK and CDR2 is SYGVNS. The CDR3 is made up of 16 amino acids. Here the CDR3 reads CAATTGTGGAKEKLFF. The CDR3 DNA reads TGTGCCGCGACAACCGGGACAGGGGGGGCAAAGGAAAAACTGTTTTTT.

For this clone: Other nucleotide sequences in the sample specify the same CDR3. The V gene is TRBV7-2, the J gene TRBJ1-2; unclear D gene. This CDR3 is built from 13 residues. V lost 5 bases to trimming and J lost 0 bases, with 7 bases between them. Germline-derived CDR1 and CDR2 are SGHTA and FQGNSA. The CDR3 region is CASSPTPNYGYTF. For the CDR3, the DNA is TGTGCCAGCAGCCCGACACCTAACTATGGCTACACCTTC.

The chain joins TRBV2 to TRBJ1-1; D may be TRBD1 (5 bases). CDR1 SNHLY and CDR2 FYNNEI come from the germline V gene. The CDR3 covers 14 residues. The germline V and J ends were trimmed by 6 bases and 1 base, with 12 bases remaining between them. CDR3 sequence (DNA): TGTGCCAGCAGAGACCGTAGGGGGAACACTGAAGCTTTCTTT. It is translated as CASRDRRGNTEAFF.

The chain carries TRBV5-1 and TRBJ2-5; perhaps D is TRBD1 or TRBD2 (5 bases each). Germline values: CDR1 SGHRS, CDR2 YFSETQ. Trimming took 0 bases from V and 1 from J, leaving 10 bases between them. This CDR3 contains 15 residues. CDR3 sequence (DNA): TGCGCCAGCAGCTTGGAGGGACCGAGCCAAGAGACCCAGTACTTC. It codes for CASSLEGPSQETQYF.

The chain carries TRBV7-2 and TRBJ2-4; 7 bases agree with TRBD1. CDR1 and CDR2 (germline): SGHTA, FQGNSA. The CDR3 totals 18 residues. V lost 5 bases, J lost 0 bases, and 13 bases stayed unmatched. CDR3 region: CASSRARDSALAKNIQYF. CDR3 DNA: TGTGCCAGCAGCCGCGCCCGGGACAGTGCTCTAGCCAAAAACATTCAGTACTTC.

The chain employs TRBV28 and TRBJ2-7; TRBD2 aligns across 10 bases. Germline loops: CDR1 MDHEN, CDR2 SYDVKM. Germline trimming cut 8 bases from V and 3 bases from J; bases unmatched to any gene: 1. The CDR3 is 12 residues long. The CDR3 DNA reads TGTGCCAGCGAGCGGGAGGGCTACGAGCAGTACTTC. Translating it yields CASEREGYEQYF.